Below are 11 T cell receptor beta chains sequenced from a single sample in a study of patients and donors after allogeneic stem cell transplantation. MiXCR was run by TCRdb on the RT-PCR reads, yielding one entry per CDR3 protein. The profile shows tens of thousands of distinct CDR3 sequences, 5% of them singletons. The specimen sequenced was blood, either unsorted or a sorted T cell fraction (not recorded which). Every receptor here comes from a human donor who was either an allogeneic HSCT recipient or a stem cell or donor lymphocyte infusion donor (not recorded which). It is not recorded whose cells these are; they may come from a transplant donor.

The sample holds many counts of this clonotype. The V and J genes are TRBV20-1 and TRBJ2-3; D is perhaps TRBD1 (5 bases). The CDR3 has 14 residues. Per the germline V gene, CDR1 is DFQATT and CDR2 is SNEGSKA (reference sequence). Deletions cut 0 bases from V and 6 bases from J, with 13 bases between. In nucleotides, the CDR3 is TGCAGTGCTAGAGATATCCAGGGCAGGGATACGCAGTATTTT. Protein sequence: CSARDIQGRDTQYF.

This rearrangement joins TRBV19 to TRBJ1-2; 9 positions agree with TRBD1. CDR1 is LNHDA, CDR2 SQIVND, per germline (reference sequence). V shed 5 bases, J shed 6 bases, and the junction held 7 bases outside the gene matches. The CDR3 sequence is 14 residues long. The CDR3: CASSGNRGRDGYTF. CDR3 nucleotide sequence: TGTGCCAGTAGTGGCAACAGGGGGCGGGATGGCTACACCTTC.

This clonotype has a count of ten or more. Since the CDR3 does not end with the conserved phenylalanine or tryptophan, this likely comes from a read error. It is unclear where the CDR3 begins or ends on the DNA, so no DNA is shown, and the CDR3 is as TCRdb lists it. The rearrangement links TRBV20-1 to TRBJ2-5; the table's D call of TRBD2 was not tested on the DNA. From its first to its last residue, the CDR3 has 12 amino acids. CDR1 is DFQATT and CDR2 is SNEGSKA in the germline V gene (reference sequence). The CDR3 here is CSARETAAGIEV.

This clonotype was recorded many times. This chain links TRBV5-4 with TRBJ2-1, with D unclear. The CDR3 runs 13 residues. V dropped 1 base and J dropped 5 bases, with 7 bases sitting between them. The germline gives CDR1 SGHNT, CDR2 YYREEE (reference sequence). CDR3 sequence: CASSLSGNNEQFF. For the CDR3, the DNA is TGTGCCAGCAGCTTGTCAGGAAACAATGAGCAGTTCTTC.

This clonotype was recorded at least ten times. V is TRBV30 and J is TRBJ2-6; D might be TRBD1 (6 bases). Trimming pared 1 base from V and 0 bases from J, leaving 16 bases between. CDR3 length: 18 residues. Germline V gene lookup returns CDR1 GTSNPN and CDR2 SVGIG (reference sequence). Here the CDR3 DNA reads TGTGCCTGGAGTGCATTGACAGGTGGGGTCTCTGGGGCCAACGTCCTGACTTTC. Protein sequence: CAWSALTGGVSGANVLTF. The full variable domain, with the rest looked up from reference TRBV30 and TRBJ2-6, is SQTIHQWPATLVQPVGSPLSLECTVEGTSNPNLYWYRQAAGRGLQLLFYSVGIGQISSEVPQNLSASRPQDRQFILSSKKLLLSDSGFYLCAWSALTGGVSGANVLTFGAGSRLTVL.

This clonotype appeared a few times. The chain has TRBV5-1 and TRBJ2-7; 12 nucleotides match TRBD1. The J segment lost 5 bases and the V segment lost 2 bases, leaving 5 bases of the junction unmatched. The CDR3 consists of 15 residues. The germline V gene has CDR1 SGHRS and CDR2 YFSETQ. The CDR3 is CASSFRGQGANEQYF. In nucleotides, the CDR3 is TGCGCCAGCAGCTTTAGGGGACAGGGGGCCAACGAGCAGTACTTC.

The CDR3 region is CASSLSASGANTQYF. The DNA of the CDR3 is TGCGCCAGCAGCCTCTCGGCGTCCGGAGCTAATACGCAGTATTTT. The chain couples TRBV5-1 to TRBJ2-3; D is unresolved. Germline CDR1 and CDR2: SGHRS and YFSETQ. Deletions cut 4 bases from V and 7 bases from J, with 19 bases between. CDR3 length: 15 amino acids. The full variable domain, its missing parts supplied by reference TRBV5-1 and TRBJ2-3, is KAGVTQTPRYLIKTRGQQVTLSCSPISGHRSVSWYQQTPGQGLQFLFEYFSETQRNKGNFPGRFSGRQFSNSRSEMNVSTLELGDSALYLCASSLSASGANTQYFGPGTRLTVL.

This clonotype was recorded many times. The V call is TRBV7-9, the J call TRBJ1-1; D may be TRBD1 (6 bases). In germline, CDR1 is SEHNR, CDR2 FQNEAQ (reference sequence). The V end was cut by 6 bases, the J end by 4 bases, with 15 bases between. The CDR3 runs to 14 residues. The CDR3 DNA reads TGTGCCAGCAGTCGGGGGCAGGCAAGCACTGAAGCTTTCTTT. Amino acid sequence: CASSRGQASTEAFF.

This clonotype has a count of ten or more. This chain links TRBV19 with TRBJ1-5; no clear D. This CDR3 spans 12 amino acids. In germline, CDR1 is LNHDA, CDR2 SQIVND (reference sequence). Trimming removed 3 bases at V and 6 bases at J, with 6 bases between. The CDR3 reads CASSIRPQPQHF. The CDR3 nucleotides are TGTGCCAGTAGTATTAGGCCTCAGCCCCAGCATTTT. Complete variable domain (other parts from reference TRBV19 and TRBJ1-5): DGGITQSPKYLFRKEGQNVTLSCEQNLNHDAMYWYRQDPGQGLRLIYYSQIVNDFQKGDIAEGYSVSREKKESFPLTVTSAQKNPTAFYLCASSIRPQPQHFGDGTRLSIL.

This clonotype showed up many times. This rearrangement joins TRBV27 to TRBJ2-2; D tentatively fits TRBD1 or TRBD2 (5 bases each). V lost 9 bases and J lost 2, with 16 bases in between. In germline, CDR1 is MNHEY, CDR2 SMNVEV (reference sequence). The CDR3 totals 15 residues. The CDR3 region is CASPPGPPNTGELFF. The CDR3 region has the DNA TGTGCCAGTCCACCGGGACCGCCTAACACCGGGGAGCTGTTTTTT.

This clonotype was recorded many times. The chain is built from TRBV3-1 and TRBJ1-5, with D possibly being TRBD1 (6 bases). V was pared by 1 base and J by 6 bases, with 13 bases between. The V gene's germline CDR1 is LGHDT and CDR2 YNNKEL (reference sequence). This CDR3 is built from 15 residues. The CDR3 is CASSQGTTGSQPQHF. The CDR3 DNA is TGTGCCAGCAGCCAAGGGACCACAGGGAGTCAGCCCCAGCATTTT.